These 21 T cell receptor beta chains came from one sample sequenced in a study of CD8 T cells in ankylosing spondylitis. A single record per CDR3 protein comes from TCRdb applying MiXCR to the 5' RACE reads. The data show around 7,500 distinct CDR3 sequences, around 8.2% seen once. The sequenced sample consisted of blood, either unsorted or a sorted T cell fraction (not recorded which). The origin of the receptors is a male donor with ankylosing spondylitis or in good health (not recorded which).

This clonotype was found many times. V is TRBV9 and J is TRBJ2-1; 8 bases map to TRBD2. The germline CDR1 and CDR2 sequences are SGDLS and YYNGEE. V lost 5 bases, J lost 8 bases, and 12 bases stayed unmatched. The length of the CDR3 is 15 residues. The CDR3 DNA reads TGTGCCAGCAGTGCGACTAGCGAGAGTGCTGATGAGCAGTTCTTC. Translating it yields CASSATSESADEQFF.

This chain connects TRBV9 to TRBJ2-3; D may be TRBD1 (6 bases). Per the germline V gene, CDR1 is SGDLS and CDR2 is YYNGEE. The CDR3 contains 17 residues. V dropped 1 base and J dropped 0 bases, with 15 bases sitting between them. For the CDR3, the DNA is TGTGCCAGCAGCGTATCAGGGGCGCCGACTAGCACAGATACGCAGTATTTT. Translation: CASSVSGAPTSTDTQYF.

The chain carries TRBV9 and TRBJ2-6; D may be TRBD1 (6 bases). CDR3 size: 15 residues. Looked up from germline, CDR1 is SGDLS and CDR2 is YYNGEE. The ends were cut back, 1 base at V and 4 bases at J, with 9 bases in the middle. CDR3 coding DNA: TGTGCCAGCAGCGTAAACAGGGACGGGGCCAACGTCCTGACTTTC. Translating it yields CASSVNRDGANVLTF.

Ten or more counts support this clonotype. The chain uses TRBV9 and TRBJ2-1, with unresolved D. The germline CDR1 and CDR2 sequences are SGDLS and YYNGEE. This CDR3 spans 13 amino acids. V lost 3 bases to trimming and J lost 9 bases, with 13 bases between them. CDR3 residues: CASSGGSRREQFF. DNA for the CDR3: TGTGCCAGCAGCGGTGGCTCGCGGCGTGAGCAGTTCTTC. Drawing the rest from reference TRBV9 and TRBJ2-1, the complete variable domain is DSGVTQTPKHLITATGQRVTLRCSPRSGDLSVYWYQQSLDQGLQFLIQYYNGEERAKGNILERFSAQQFPDLHSELNLSSLELGDSALYFCASSGGSRREQFFGPGTRLTVL.

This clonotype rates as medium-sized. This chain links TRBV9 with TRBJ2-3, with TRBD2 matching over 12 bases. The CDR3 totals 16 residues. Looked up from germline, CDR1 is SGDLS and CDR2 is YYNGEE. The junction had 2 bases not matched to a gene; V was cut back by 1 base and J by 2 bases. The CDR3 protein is CASSVPSGRVTDTQYF. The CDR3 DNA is TGTGCCAGCAGCGTACCTAGCGGGAGGGTCACAGATACGCAGTATTTT.

This chain's CDR3 is CASSETGSTDTQYF. CDR3 DNA: TGTGCCAGCAGCGAGACAGGATCCACAGATACGCAGTATTTT. The V gene is TRBV9, the J gene TRBJ2-3, with D tentatively TRBD1 (6 bases). V was pared by 3 bases and J by 2 bases, with 10 bases between. Per germline, CDR1 SGDLS and CDR2 YYNGEE. The CDR3 has 14 amino acids.

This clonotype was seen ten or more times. CDR3 sequence (DNA): TGTGCCAGCAGCCCCCCTGGGTTGGGACTAGCGGACACCGGGGAGCTGTTTTTT. Protein product: CASSPPGLGLADTGELFF. The rearrangement links TRBV9 to TRBJ2-2, with 11 bases identical to TRBD2. V shed 4 bases, J shed 3 bases, and the junction held 11 bases outside the gene matches. From germline, CDR1 is SGDLS and CDR2 YYNGEE. The CDR3 is made up of 18 amino acids.

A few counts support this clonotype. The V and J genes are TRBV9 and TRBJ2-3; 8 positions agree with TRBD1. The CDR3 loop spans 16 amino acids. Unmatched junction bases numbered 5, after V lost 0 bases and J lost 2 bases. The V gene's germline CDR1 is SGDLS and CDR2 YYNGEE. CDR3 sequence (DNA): TGTGCCAGCAGCGTAGGTACAGGGGGTTACACAGATACGCAGTATTTT. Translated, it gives CASSVGTGGYTDTQYF.

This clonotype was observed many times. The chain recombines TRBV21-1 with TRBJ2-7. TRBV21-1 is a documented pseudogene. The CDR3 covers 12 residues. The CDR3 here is CASTDDPYEQYV. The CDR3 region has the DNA TGTGCCAGCACCGACGACCCTTACGAGCAGTACGTC.

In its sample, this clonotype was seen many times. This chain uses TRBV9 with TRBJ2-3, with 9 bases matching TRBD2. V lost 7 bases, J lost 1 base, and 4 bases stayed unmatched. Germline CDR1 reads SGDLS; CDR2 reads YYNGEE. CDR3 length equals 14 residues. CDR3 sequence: CASGSSGGTDTQYF. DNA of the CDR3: TGTGCCAGCGGGTCTAGCGGGGGCACAGATACGCAGTATTTT.

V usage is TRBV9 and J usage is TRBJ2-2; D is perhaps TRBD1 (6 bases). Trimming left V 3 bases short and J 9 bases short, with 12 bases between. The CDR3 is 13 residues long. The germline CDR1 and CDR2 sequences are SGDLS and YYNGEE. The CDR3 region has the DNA TGTGCCAGCAGCGGGACAGCCTCCCGGGAGCTGTTTTTT. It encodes CASSGTASRELFF.

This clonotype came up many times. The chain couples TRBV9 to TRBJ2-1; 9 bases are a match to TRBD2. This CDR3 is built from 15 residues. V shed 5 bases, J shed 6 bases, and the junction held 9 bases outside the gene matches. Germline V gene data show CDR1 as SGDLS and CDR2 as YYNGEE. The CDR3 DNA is TGTGCCAGCAGTTTTAGCGGGGGAGGGGGCAATGAGCAGTTCTTC. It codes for CASSFSGGGGNEQFF.

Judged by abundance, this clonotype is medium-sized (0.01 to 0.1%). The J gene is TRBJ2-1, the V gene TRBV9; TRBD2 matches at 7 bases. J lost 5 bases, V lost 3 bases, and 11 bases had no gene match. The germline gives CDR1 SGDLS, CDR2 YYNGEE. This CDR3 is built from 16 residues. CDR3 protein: CASSAEGREFNNEQFF. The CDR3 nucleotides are TGTGCCAGCAGCGCCGAGGGGCGGGAGTTTAACAATGAGCAGTTCTTC.

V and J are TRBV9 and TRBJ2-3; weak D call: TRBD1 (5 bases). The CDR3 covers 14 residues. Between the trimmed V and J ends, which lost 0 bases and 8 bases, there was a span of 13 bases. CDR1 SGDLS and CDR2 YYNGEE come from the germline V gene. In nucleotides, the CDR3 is TGTGCCAGCAGCGTAGGCCCCCAGGGTCCTACGCAGTATTTT. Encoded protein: CASSVGPQGPTQYF. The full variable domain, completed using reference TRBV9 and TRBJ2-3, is DSGVTQTPKHLITATGQRVTLRCSPRSGDLSVYWYQQSLDQGLQFLIQYYNGEERAKGNILERFSAQQFPDLHSELNLSSLELGDSALYFCASSVGPQGPTQYFGPGTRLTVL.

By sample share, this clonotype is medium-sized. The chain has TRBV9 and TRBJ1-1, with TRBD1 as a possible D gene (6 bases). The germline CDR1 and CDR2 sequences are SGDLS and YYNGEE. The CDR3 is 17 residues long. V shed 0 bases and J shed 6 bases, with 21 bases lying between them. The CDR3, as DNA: TGTGCCAGCAGCGTAGATGGCTGGGGGGCTGGCTCCCCTGAAGCTTTCTTT. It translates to CASSVDGWGAGSPEAFF.

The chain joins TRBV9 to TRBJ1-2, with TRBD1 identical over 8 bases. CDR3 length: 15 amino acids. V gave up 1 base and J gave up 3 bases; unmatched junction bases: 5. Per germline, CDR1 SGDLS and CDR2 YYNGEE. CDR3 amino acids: CASSVTGQVDYGYTF. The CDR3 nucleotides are TGTGCCAGCAGCGTAACGGGACAGGTCGACTATGGCTACACCTTC.

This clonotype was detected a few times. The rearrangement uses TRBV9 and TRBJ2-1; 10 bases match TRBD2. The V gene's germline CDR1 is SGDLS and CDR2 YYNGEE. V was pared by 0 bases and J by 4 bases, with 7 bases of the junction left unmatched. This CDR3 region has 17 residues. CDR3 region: CASSVAWASGRYNEQFF. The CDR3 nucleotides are TGTGCCAGCAGCGTAGCTTGGGCTAGCGGGAGATACAATGAGCAGTTCTTC.

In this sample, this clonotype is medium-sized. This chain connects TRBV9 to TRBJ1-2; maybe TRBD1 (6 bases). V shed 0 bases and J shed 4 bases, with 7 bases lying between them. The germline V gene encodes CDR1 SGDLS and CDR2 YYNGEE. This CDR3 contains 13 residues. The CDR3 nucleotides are TGTGCCAGCAGCGTAGGAGGGGGCTATGGCTACACCTTC. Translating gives CASSVGGGYGYTF.

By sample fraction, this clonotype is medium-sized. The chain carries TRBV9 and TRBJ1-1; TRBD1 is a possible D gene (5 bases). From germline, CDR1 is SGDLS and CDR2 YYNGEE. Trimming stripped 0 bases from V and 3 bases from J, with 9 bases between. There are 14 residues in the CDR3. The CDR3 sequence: CASSVELTDTEAFF. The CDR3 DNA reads TGTGCCAGCAGCGTAGAGTTGACAGACACTGAAGCTTTCTTT.

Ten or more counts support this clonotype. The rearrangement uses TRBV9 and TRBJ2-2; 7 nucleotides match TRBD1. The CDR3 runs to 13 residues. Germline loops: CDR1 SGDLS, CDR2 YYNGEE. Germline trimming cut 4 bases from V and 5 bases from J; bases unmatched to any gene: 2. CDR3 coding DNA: TGTGCCAGCAGCCTACAGGGGACCGGGGAGCTGTTTTTT. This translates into CASSLQGTGELFF.

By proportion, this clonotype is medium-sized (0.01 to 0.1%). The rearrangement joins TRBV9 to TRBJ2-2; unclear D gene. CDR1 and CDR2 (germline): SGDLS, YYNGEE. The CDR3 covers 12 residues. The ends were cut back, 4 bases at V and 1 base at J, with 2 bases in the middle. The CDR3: CASSRNTGELFF. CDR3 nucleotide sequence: TGTGCCAGCAGCCGGAACACCGGGGAGCTGTTTTTT.